This TCR beta chain was captured by sequencing in a study of cytomegalovirus exposure and HLA in healthy donors. Study findings and constraints: A later analysis linked a missense variant in DCLRE1C to the trimming of TCR beta V and J genes. Immune exposure information available was restricted to CMV serostatus. According to a later analysis, most TCR beta chains associated with CMV appeared HLA-restricted.

At sampling all donors were nominally healthy, likely with unrecorded immune exposures. The PCR contained 60 Vbeta and 13 Jbeta primers. TCRdb's copy holds only in-frame clones and misses some; the assay was immunoSEQ multiplex PCR. The sample yields about 170,000 clones, 80% to 90% seen once. For this clone: Its antigen remains unidentified.

This sequence originates from a woman aged 18-29 years in good health and CMV-seronegative. Sequencing input: PBMCs.

CDR3 residues: CARSLGESHTDTQYF. CDR3 bases: TGTGCCAGAAGCTTGGGAGAGAGCCACACAGATACGCAGTATTTT. V usage is TRBV5-3 and J usage is TRBJ2-3; no clear D. TRBV5-3 is placed among ORFs of uncertain function. Trimming pared 0 bases from V and 2 bases from J, leaving 10 bases between. CDR3 length: 15 amino acids.